Listed below are T cell receptor beta chains from one sample, sequenced in a study of cytotoxic CD8 clonotypes in ibrutinib-treated CLL. Some clones are missing from TCRdb's copy, which holds only in-frame ones; the method was immunoSEQ multiplex PCR. The table shows about 300,000 clones, with around 69% occurring only once. The sequences come from PBMCs, collected at disease progression, from a patient treated with ibrutinib. Receptor source: a human donor with chronic lymphocytic leukemia. CDR3s include the opening cysteine and the closing phenylalanine or tryptophan. The order of the fields is V gene, D gene, CDR3 length, J gene, clone size, CDR3 protein, CDR3 DNA. D genes are given only for firm matches. Expanded clones get a size class; other rows say once, few or many, or leave the size out.

TRBV28,NA,15,TRBJ2-7,NA,CASSSGDLPTYEQYF,TGTGCCAGCAGCTCTGGGGACCTACCAACCTACGAGCAGTACTTC
TRBV4-1,TRBD1,18,TRBJ2-7,NA,CASSQDRTSRTGYYEQYF,TGCGCCAGCAGCCAAGATCGAACCTCAAGGACAGGGTACTACGAGCAGTACTTC
TRBV25-1,TRBD1,15,TRBJ1-3,NA,CASSFFGTGGNTIYF,TGTGCCAGCAGCTTTTTTGGGACAGGGGGAAACACCATATATTTT
TRBV18,TRBD2,15,TRBJ2-5,NA,CASSPLGRALETQYF,TGTGCCAGCTCACCACTCGGGAGGGCCTTGGAGACCCAGTACTTC
TRBV29-1,NA,14,TRBJ1-2,few,CSVEAGSGGYGYTF,TGCAGCGTTGAGGCGGGCAGTGGGGGCTATGGCTACACCTTC
TRBV6-1,NA,13,TRBJ2-7,NA,CASSEGSSYEQYF,TGTGCCAGCAGTGAAGGGAGTTCCTACGAGCAGTACTTC
TRBV15,TRBD1,19,TRBJ2-1,NA,CATRQPSPGTGGMHNEQFF,TGTGCCACCAGGCAACCTAGCCCCGGGACAGGGGGCATGCACAATGAGCAGTTCTTC
TRBV10-3,NA,12,TRBJ2-2,NA,CAIERGAGELFF,TGTGCCATCGAAAGGGGAGCCGGGGAGCTGTTTTTT
TRBV5-1,NA,14,TRBJ1-2,NA,CASSLDARRYGYTF,TGCGCCAGCAGCTTAGACGCTAGGAGGTATGGCTACACCTTC
TRBV25-1,TRBD2,14,TRBJ2-7,NA,CASSRLAGPYEQYF,TGTGCCAGCAGCCGACTAGCGGGTCCTTACGAGCAGTACTTC
TRBV5-1,NA,15,TRBJ2-2,NA,CASSLRLAGAGELFF,TGCGCCAGCAGCTTGAGGCTAGCAGGGGCCGGGGAGCTGTTTTTT
TRBV6-4,NA,14,TRBJ2-7,once,CASRTRANPWEQYF,TGTGCCAGCAGAACACGGGCCAATCCCTGGGAGCAGTACTTC
TRBV4-1,NA,17,TRBJ2-4,NA,CASSQDRALIAKNIQYF,TGCGCCAGCAGCCAAGATCGTGCTCTCATAGCCAAAAACATTCAGTACTTC
TRBV25-1,NA,15,TRBJ2-5,NA,CASSEGNWYQETQYF,TGTGCCAGCAGTGAAGGCAACTGGTACCAAGAGACCCAGTACTTC
TRBV5-1,TRBD1,15,TRBJ2-7,NA,CASSFRQGGSYEQYF,TGCGCCAGCAGCTTTCGACAGGGGGGGTCCTACGAGCAGTACTTC
TRBV6-6,TRBD2,14,TRBJ2-1,NA,CASSYPGTTNEQFF,TGTGCCAGCAGTTACCCCGGGACTACGAATGAGCAGTTCTTC
TRBV29-1,NA,12,TRBJ2-1,NA,CSVEGLYNEQFF,TGCAGCGTCGAGGGGCTCTACAATGAGCAGTTCTTC
TRBV7-6,NA,13,TRBJ1-2,NA,CASSLVIGVGYTF,TGTGCCAGCAGCTTAGTCATCGGGGTTGGCTACACCTTC
TRBV6-1,NA,14,TRBJ1-2,once,CASSVDFEGYGYTF,TGTGCCAGCAGTGTAGATTTCGAGGGCTATGGCTACACCTTC
TRBV29-1,TRBD2,13,TRBJ2-7,NA,CSVLAGGFGEQYF,TGCAGCGTACTAGCGGGAGGATTCGGCGAGCAGTACTTC
TRBV15,NA,16,TRBJ2-4,NA,CATSSGVRAAKNIQYF,TGTGCCACCAGCAGTGGGGTCCGCGCAGCCAAAAACATTCAGTACTTC
TRBV25-1,TRBD1,13,TRBJ1-4,NA,CASRTGWIEKLFF,TGTGCCAGCAGGACAGGGTGGATTGAAAAACTGTTTTTT
TRBV2,TRBD1,14,TRBJ1-1,NA,CASRAGTGNTEAFF,TGTGCCAGCAGGGCCGGGACAGGGAACACTGAAGCTTTCTTT
TRBV5-1,NA,14,TRBJ1-1,NA,CASSSEGGHTEAFF,TGCGCCAGCAGCTCAGAAGGGGGGCACACTGAAGCTTTCTTT
TRBV13,NA,16,TRBJ1-3,NA,CASSLAPAHSGNTIYF,TGTGCCAGCAGCTTAGCCCCGGCCCACTCTGGAAACACCATATATTTT
TRBV10-3,NA,13,TRBJ2-3,once,CAISRGLPDTQYF,TGTGCCATCAGCAGGGGTCTCCCAGATACGCAGTATTTT
TRBV27,NA,13,TRBJ1-2,NA,CASSRDIAYGYTF,TGTGCCAGCAGTAGGGACATTGCTTATGGCTACACCTTC
TRBV6-6,TRBD1,15,TRBJ1-4,NA,CASSYSGTGGEKLFF,TGTGCCAGCAGTTACTCAGGGACAGGGGGCGAAAAACTGTTTTTT
TRBV6-6,NA,16,TRBJ1-4,NA,CASAGASLTGGEKLFF,TGTGCCAGCGCTGGGGCGTCCCTCACTGGGGGTGAAAAACTGTTTTTT
TRBV5-1,TRBD1,17,TRBJ2-3,NA,CASSFLLTGDNTDTQYF,TGCGCCAGCAGCTTCCTATTGACAGGGGATAACACAGATACGCAGTATTTT
TRBV9,NA,15,TRBJ1-2,NA,CASSVGNRGEVGYTF,TGTGCCAGCAGCGTAGGTAATCGGGGAGAGGTTGGCTACACCTTC
TRBV13,NA,12,TRBJ1-1,NA,CASSLRQTEAFF,TGTGCCAGCAGCTTAAGGCAAACTGAAGCTTTCTTT
TRBV19,NA,15,TRBJ2-5,NA,CASSIRPGRVETQYF,TGTGCCAGTAGTATACGGCCAGGGAGAGTGGAGACCCAGTACTTC
TRBV6-1,TRBD2,13,TRBJ2-2,NA,CASRRGGTGELFF,TGTGCCAGCAGACGGGGGGGCACCGGGGAGCTGTTTTTT
TRBV6-6,NA,15,TRBJ1-2,few,CASSYGEGGGYGYTF,TGTGCCAGCAGTTACGGGGAGGGGGGCGGCTATGGCTACACCTTC
TRBV4-1,NA,18,TRBJ1-6,few,CASSQGQGIEGSNSPLHF,TGCGCCAGCAGCCAAGGGCAAGGCATTGAGGGGAGTAATTCACCCCTCCACTTT
TRBV7-9,NA,12,TRBJ2-3,NA,CASSLEGDTQYF,TGTGCCAGCAGCTTAGAGGGAGATACGCAGTATTTT
TRBV6-1,TRBD2,13,TRBJ2-7,NA,CASSPSGRDEQYF,TGTGCCAGCAGTCCTAGCGGGAGGGACGAGCAGTACTTC
TRBV7-6,TRBD1,15,TRBJ1-2,NA,CASSSTGQGLGGYTF,TGTGCCAGCAGCTCCACGGGACAGGGTTTGGGCGGCTACACCTTC
TRBV5-1,NA,14,TRBJ2-3,NA,CASSLALATDTQYF,TGCGCCAGCAGCTTGGCCTTAGCGACAGATACGCAGTATTTT